Following are 2 T cell receptor beta chains from one sample sequenced in a study of beta chain features in type 1 diabetes. TCRB transcripts that were expressed got sequenced, as all of the isolated RNA had been reverse transcribed. Profiling relied on immunoSEQ multiplex PCR, and the TCRdb table lists in-frame clones only, not all of them. The sample has 250,000 to 350,000 clones, less than 15% seen once. Sequenced: central memory CD4+ T cells from blood. The receptors shown here come from a man aged 30 to 45 in good health.

V usage is TRBV2 and J usage is TRBJ2-2; 7 bases match TRBD2. J gave up 7 bases and V 6 bases, and 8 bases lay outside the gene matches. The germline V gene has CDR1 SNHLY and CDR2 FYNNEI. This CDR3 contains 14 residues. The CDR3 nucleotides are TGTGCCAGCAGCCCGGGACTATCGGGCGGGGAGCTGTTTTTT. The encoded protein is CASSPGLSGGELFF.

This clone was seen more than once but under ten times. The genes are TRBV27 and TRBJ2-5; the D gene is possibly TRBD2 (6 bases). The germline CDR1 and CDR2 sequences are MNHEY and SMNVEV (reference sequence). The CDR3 contains 15 residues. The V and J ends lost 6 bases and 2 bases respectively, with 16 bases between them. DNA for the CDR3: TGTGCCAGCAGCTTCTCGGGGGTTCTGCAAGAGACCCAGTACTTC. It specifies CASSFSGVLQETQYF.